This T cell receptor (beta chain) was recovered during a study of PD-1 blockade in classical Hodgkin lymphoma. The assay was immunoSEQ multiplex PCR, and TCRdb's table has in-frame clones only and misses some. The table lists 20,000 to 25,000 clones, approximately 94% of them singletons. Time point: newly diagnosed, previously untreated cHL patient sample. Untreated, newly diagnosed classical Hodgkin lymphoma PBMCs served for comparison. The study's findings and limits: Repertoire differences have undefined causes, possibly disease activity or prior therapy. Healthy donors were reported to have higher baseline TCR diversity than newly diagnosed patients.

Points on this clone: The antigen is undetermined.

Sample: peripheral blood mononuclear cells (PBMCs). This clonotype originated in a human donor with classical Hodgkin lymphoma.

CDR3 sequence: CASSYSLQASTQYF. CDR3 in DNA: TGTGCCAGCAGTTACTCCCTGCAGGCCAGTACGCAGTATTTT. The J gene is TRBJ2-3, the V gene TRBV6-5; no clear D gene. This CDR3 is built from 14 residues. Germline V gene lookup returns CDR1 MNHEY and CDR2 SVGAGI. Trimming took 0 bases from V and 8 from J, leaving 12 bases between them.